This is a list of T cell receptor beta chains from one sample in a study of blood T cell repertoires in COVID-19. Assay: immunoSEQ multiplex PCR; the TCRdb copy retains only in-frame clones and omits some. The profile shows fewer than 200,000 clones, roughly 76% of them singletons. The sample comprised peripheral blood. The receptors were gathered from a woman between 35 and 50 years old with COVID-19, enrolled during active disease. Both conserved end residues are part of each CDR3. D genes are given only for firm matches. Size values are once, few and many counts, or a class for expanded clones, and some rows have none.

cdr3_nt	cdr3_aa	v_call	d_call	j_call	clone_size
TGTGCCACCAATAGCGGTTCCACAGATACGCAGTATTTT	CATNSGSTDTQYF	TRBV2	NA	TRBJ2-3	NA
TGTGCCAGCAGACATGGACAGGATGTAATTGAGCAGTTCTTC	CASRHGQDVIEQFF	TRBV7-2	TRBD1	TRBJ2-1	once
TGCAGCGTCGTGGTACGGTCCACGAACACTGAAGCTTTCTTT	CSVVVRSTNTEAFF	TRBV29-1	NA	TRBJ1-1	NA
TGTGCCAGCAGTCCAGGGTATGGCTACACCTTC	CASSPGYGYTF	TRBV5-8	NA	TRBJ1-2	NA
TGCGCCAGCAGCAGCCGGGACAGGGGTTACTCCTACGAGCAGTACTTC	CASSSRDRGYSYEQYF	TRBV5-1	TRBD1	TRBJ2-7	NA
TGTGCCAGCAGAGAGGGACAGAACACCGGGGAGCTGTTTTTT	CASREGQNTGELFF	TRBV5-8	NA	TRBJ2-2	NA
TGCGCCAGCAGTGCACGTTTGACTGGGGGGGCTTTCTTT	CASSARLTGGAFF	TRBV10-2	NA	TRBJ1-1	NA
TGTGCCAGCAGCCAAGGCTCCGGGGAGCCCCAGCATTTT	CASSQGSGEPQHF	TRBV14	NA	TRBJ1-5	NA
TGTGCCAGTGTACAGGGGACGAACACCGGGGAGCTGTTTTTT	CASVQGTNTGELFF	TRBV3-1/TRBV3-2	TRBD1	TRBJ2-2	NA
TGTGCCAGCTCACCAGGGACCGGGAGGGCCGTGGATACGCAGTATTTT	CASSPGTGRAVDTQYF	TRBV18	TRBD2	TRBJ2-3	NA
TGTGCCAGCAGTGAAAGGGGACTGGGGGGAGGGGCAATAAAACGTACCCATGAGCAGTTCTTC	CASSERGLGGGAIKRTHEQFF	TRBV6-1	TRBD2	TRBJ2-1	NA
TGTGCCAGCAGTCCTACAGGGGCCCCTGGAAACACCATATATTTT	CASSPTGAPGNTIYF	TRBV6-5	TRBD1	TRBJ1-3	few
TGTGCCAGCAGCTGGGGACAGCCGTCTGCAACTAATGAAAAACTGTTTTTT	CASSWGQPSATNEKLFF	TRBV7-9	TRBD1	TRBJ1-4	NA
TGCGCCAGCAGTGAGTGGACAGGGAACACTGAAGCTTTCTTT	CASSEWTGNTEAFF	TRBV10-2	TRBD1	TRBJ1-1	NA
TGTGCCAGCAGTGAACGCGGTGGAACGACAGGGTCGTCCTATAATTCACCCCTCCACTTT	CASSERGGTTGSSYNSPLHF	TRBV6-1	TRBD1	TRBJ1-6	NA
TGTGCCAGCAGCCCGGACAGGATTAATGAAAAACTGTTTTTT	CASSPDRINEKLFF	TRBV5-6	TRBD1	TRBJ1-4	once
TGTGCCAGCAGCCCCTACGTGGCCGGGGAGCTGTTTTTT	CASSPYVAGELFF	TRBV5-8	NA	TRBJ2-2	NA
TGTGCCAGCTCACTCAGGGGATCAGAGACCCAGTACTTC	CASSLRGSETQYF	TRBV18	NA	TRBJ2-5	once
TGTGCCAGCTCACCAGACAACATGAACACTGAAGCTTTCTTT	CASSPDNMNTEAFF	TRBV18	NA	TRBJ1-1	NA
TGCGCCAGCAGCTTGGCCGTATCTGGAGGGACCGGGGAGCTGTTTTTT	CASSLAVSGGTGELFF	TRBV5-1	NA	TRBJ2-2	NA
TGTGCCAGCAGCTTAACGGGGGGGTACAATGAGCAGTTCTTC	CASSLTGGYNEQFF	TRBV7-3	TRBD2	TRBJ2-1	once
TGTGCCAGCAGCTACTTCCGGGACAGGATTAACACTGAAGCTTTCTTT	CASSYFRDRINTEAFF	TRBV11-2	TRBD1	TRBJ1-1	NA
TGTGCCAGCAGCTTATTGGTGTATAGTGAGCAGTTCTTC	CASSLLVYSEQFF	TRBV7-3	NA	TRBJ2-1	NA
TGTGCCAGCAGTGAAGCGGGGAGAACCGGGGAGCTGTTTTTT	CASSEAGRTGELFF	TRBV6-1	NA	TRBJ2-2	NA
TGTGCCAGCAGCTTAGGTCCGGGACTAGCGGGAGGGCAGTACACCGGGGAGCTGTTTTTT	CASSLGPGLAGGQYTGELFF	TRBV11-3	TRBD2	TRBJ2-2	NA
TGTGCCAGCAGCTTCCTCACTAGCTATGAGCAGTTCTTC	CASSFLTSYEQFF	TRBV7-9	NA	TRBJ2-1	NA
TGTGCCAGCAGCTCCCGACTAGCGGGTATTGATACGCAGTATTTT	CASSSRLAGIDTQYF	TRBV9	TRBD2	TRBJ2-3	NA
TGTGCCAGCACCAGGGGACTAGCGGGAGGATCCGAGCAGTACTTC	CASTRGLAGGSEQYF	TRBV6-5	TRBD2	TRBJ2-7	once
TGTGCCAGTATAGGGACAGCCCTCAATTACGAGCAGTACTTC	CASIGTALNYEQYF	TRBV2	TRBD1	TRBJ2-7	few
TGTGCCAGCAGCCCACAGCGGGGGGGGATTAATGAGCAGTTCTTC	CASSPQRGGINEQFF	TRBV4-2	TRBD2	TRBJ2-1	NA
TGTGCCAGCAGCCAAGAAGGGGAGGCAGCGTGCTTC	CASSQEGEAACF	TRBV3-1/TRBV3-2	NA	TRBJ2-7	NA
TGTGCCAGCAGACAAGATTCCGGGGGGGAGCAGTACTTC	CASRQDSGGEQYF	TRBV7-6	TRBD2	TRBJ2-7	few
TGTGCCAGCAGTCCTCCCGGGAGGACTAGTCGATTCCTCCCCTACAATGAGCAGTTCTTC	CASSPPGRTSRFLPYNEQFF	TRBV7-3	TRBD2	TRBJ2-1	NA
TGTGCCAGTAGGACAGGGGGCTCAACTGATGGCTACACCTTC	CASRTGGSTDGYTF	TRBV19	TRBD1	TRBJ1-2	NA
TGTGCCAGCAGCTTAAATGGAGGTCGGACCGGGGAGCTGTTTTTT	CASSLNGGRTGELFF	TRBV7-8	NA	TRBJ2-2	NA
TGTGCCAGCAGCATACAGGCCGGTGGGAACACTGAAGCTTTCTTT	CASSIQAGGNTEAFF	TRBV9	NA	TRBJ1-1	NA
TGTGCCAGCAGCCACCCGGGGGGGCCTGGGGCCAACGTCCTGACTTTC	CASSHPGGPGANVLTF	TRBV11-2	TRBD2	TRBJ2-6	NA
TGTGCCTGGAGTGAGGGGTTGGAGCCCCAGCATTTT	CAWSEGLEPQHF	TRBV30	NA	TRBJ1-5	NA
TGTGCCAGCAGCACCACAGGGGGGACCGGGGAGCTGTTTTTT	CASSTTGGTGELFF	TRBV11-1	TRBD1	TRBJ2-2	once
TGTGCCAGCAGTTTGCGGGGGCCCGGGGAGCTGTTTTTT	CASSLRGPGELFF	TRBV27	NA	TRBJ2-2	few
TGCGCCAGCAGCTCCCCGACAACACTGAGGGTTTTCTTT	CASSSPTTLRVFF	TRBV5-1	NA	TRBJ1-1	NA
TGTGCCAGCAGTACTACTAGGGCCGAGCAGTACTTC	CASSTTRAEQYF	TRBV12-3/TRBV12-4	NA	TRBJ2-7	once
TGTGCCAGCAGCGTAGGGTCAGTCATGAACACTGAAGCTTTCTTT	CASSVGSVMNTEAFF	TRBV9	NA	TRBJ1-1	NA
TGTGCTAGCAGCGTAACTAGCTTGGTGACAGATACGCAGTATTTT	CASSVTSLVTDTQYF	TRBV7-7	NA	TRBJ2-3	NA
TGTGCCACCAGTGATCCCGGACAGGACACAGATACGCAGTATTTT	CATSDPGQDTDTQYF	TRBV24-1	TRBD1	TRBJ2-3	few
TGTGCCAGCAGCAATCAGGGTTTCCACGAGCAGTACTTC	CASSNQGFHEQYF	TRBV7-8	NA	TRBJ2-7	medium-sized